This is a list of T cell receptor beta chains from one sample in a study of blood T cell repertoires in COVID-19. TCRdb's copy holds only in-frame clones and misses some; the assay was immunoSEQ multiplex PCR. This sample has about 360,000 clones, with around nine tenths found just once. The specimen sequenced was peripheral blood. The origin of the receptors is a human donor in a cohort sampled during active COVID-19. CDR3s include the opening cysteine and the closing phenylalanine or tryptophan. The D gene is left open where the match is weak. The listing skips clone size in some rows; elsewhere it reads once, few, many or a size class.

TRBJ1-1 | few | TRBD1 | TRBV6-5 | TGTGCCAGCAGTCACATCCGACAGGGGGGCACTGAAGCTTTCTTT | CASSHIRQGGTEAFF
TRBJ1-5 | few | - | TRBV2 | TGTGCCAGCAGTGTGGTACAGTACAATCAGCCCCAGCATTTT | CASSVVQYNQPQHF
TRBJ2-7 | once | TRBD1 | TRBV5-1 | TGCGCCAGCAGCTCTGGCTCCAACAGGGGGATCAAATACGAGCAGTACTTC | CASSSGSNRGIKYEQYF
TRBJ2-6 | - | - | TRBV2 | TGTGCCAGCAGTGGACATACCTCTGGGGCCAACGTCCTGACTTTC | CASSGHTSGANVLTF
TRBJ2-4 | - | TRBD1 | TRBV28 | TGTGCCAGCAGTACAGGGGGGAAGGCCAAAAACATTCAGTACTTC | CASSTGGKAKNIQYF
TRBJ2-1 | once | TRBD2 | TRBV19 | TGTGCCAGTAGTCCCATAGGGGCCGGGACTAGCCTCTACAATGAGCAGTTCTTC | CASSPIGAGTSLYNEQFF
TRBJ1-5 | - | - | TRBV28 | TGTGCCAGCAGTTCCGTCGGGGGGCCCCAGCATTTT | CASSSVGGPQHF
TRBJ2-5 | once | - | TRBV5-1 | TGCGCCAGCAGCTTGGGGGCAGGGGGGCACCAAGAGACCCAGTACTTC | CASSLGAGGHQETQYF
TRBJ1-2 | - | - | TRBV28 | TGTGCCAGCAGTTTTAGGGGTAGGGGGAACTATGGCTACACCTTC | CASSFRGRGNYGYTF
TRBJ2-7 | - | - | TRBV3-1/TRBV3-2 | TGTGCCAGCAGCCAAATCCCGTTCGTCTACGAGCAGTACTTC | CASSQIPFVYEQYF
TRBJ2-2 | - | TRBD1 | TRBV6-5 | TGTGCCAGCAGACAGGGGTTTAGCGGGGAGCTGTTTTTT | CASRQGFSGELFF
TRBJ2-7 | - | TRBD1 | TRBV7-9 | TGTGCCAGCAGCTCAACCATGGACAGGGCGGGGGAGCAGTACTTC | CASSSTMDRAGEQYF
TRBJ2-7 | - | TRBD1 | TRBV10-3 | TGTGCCATCAGGGGGACAGGGTTCGGCGAGCAGTACTTC | CAIRGTGFGEQYF
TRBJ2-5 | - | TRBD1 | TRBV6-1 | TGTGCCAGCAGTGAACATTGGGACAGGGGAGAGACCCAGTACTTC | CASSEHWDRGETQYF
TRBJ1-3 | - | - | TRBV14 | TGTGCCAGCAGCCAAGACACTTCTTTGAGTACGTCTGGAAACACCATATATTTT | CASSQDTSLSTSGNTIYF
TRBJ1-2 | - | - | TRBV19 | TGTGCCAGTAGTACTCAACAGGGAACTGGCTACACCTTC | CASSTQQGTGYTF
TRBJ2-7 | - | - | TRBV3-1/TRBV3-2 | TGTGCCAGCAGTCCGGCCCGTGACAGAGCCTACGAGCAGTACTTC | CASSPARDRAYEQYF
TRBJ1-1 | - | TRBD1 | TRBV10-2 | TGCGCCAGCACCACAAGATCGACAGGGGAGGGCGTGGACACTGAAGCTTTCTTT | CASTTRSTGEGVDTEAFF
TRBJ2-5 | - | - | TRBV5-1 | TGCGCCAGCAGCTTCGCGAACCAAGAGACCCAGTACTTC | CASSFANQETQYF
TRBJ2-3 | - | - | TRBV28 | TGTGCCAGCAGACCTCTAGCTGGGAAGGAGCCAGATACGCAGTATTTT | CASRPLAGKEPDTQYF
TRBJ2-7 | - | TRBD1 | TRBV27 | TGTGCCAGCAGTTTACCCCCCTTGACAGGGGGCTACGAGCAGTACTTC | CASSLPPLTGGYEQYF
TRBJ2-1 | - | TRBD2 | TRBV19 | TGTGCCAGTAGTACTAGCGGGAGGGGTGAGCAGTTCTTC | CASSTSGRGEQFF
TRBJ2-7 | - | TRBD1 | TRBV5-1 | TGCGCCAGCAGCTTGGCTTCCGGGACAGGCGCCTACGAGCAGTACTTC | CASSLASGTGAYEQYF